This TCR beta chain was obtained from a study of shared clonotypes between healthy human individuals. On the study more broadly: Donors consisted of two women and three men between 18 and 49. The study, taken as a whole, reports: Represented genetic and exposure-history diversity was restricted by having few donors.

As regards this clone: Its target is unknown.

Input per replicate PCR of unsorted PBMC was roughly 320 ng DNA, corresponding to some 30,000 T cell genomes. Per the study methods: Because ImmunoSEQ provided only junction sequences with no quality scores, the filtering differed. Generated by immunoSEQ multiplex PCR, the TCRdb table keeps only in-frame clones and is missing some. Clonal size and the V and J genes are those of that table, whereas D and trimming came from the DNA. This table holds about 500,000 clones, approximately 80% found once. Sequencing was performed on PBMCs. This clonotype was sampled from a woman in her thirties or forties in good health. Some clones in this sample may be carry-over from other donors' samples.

The CDR3 is CATVHGNYGYTF. CDR3 bases: TGTGCCACCGTACACGGAAACTATGGCTACACCTTC. V is TRBV6-5 and J is TRBJ1-2, with D unresolved. Trimming left V 10 bases short and J 2 bases short, with 11 bases between. The V gene's germline CDR1 is MNHEY and CDR2 SVGAGI. CDR3 size: 12 residues.